Following are 8 T cell receptor beta chains from one sample sequenced in a study of molecular identifiers for immune sequencing clone quantification. TCRdb itself ran the PCR reads through MiXCR, one entry per CDR3 protein. The sample has 65,000 or so distinct CDR3 sequences; about a fifth are singletons. The specimen sequenced was naive CD8+ T cells from blood, with Jurkat cell RNA spiked in. The subset is: FACS-sorted CD8+CD4-CCR7+CD45RA+ naive T cells. The receptors were gathered from a human donor in good health. Some libraries in this study had Jurkat cell RNA spiked in.

The sample holds many counts of this clonotype. For the CDR3, the DNA is TGTGCCTGGAGTCCCGGACATTATAGCAATCAGCCCCAGCATTTT. Its translation: CAWSPGHYSNQPQHF. J is TRBJ1-5 and V is TRBV30, with D possibly matching TRBD1 (5 bases). Germline CDR1 and CDR2: GTSNPN and SVGIG (reference sequence). The CDR3 loop spans 15 amino acids. V was trimmed by 2 bases and J by 0 bases, leaving 11 bases between them.

There are many counts of this clonotype. The chain joins TRBV29-1 to TRBJ2-7, with D perhaps TRBD2 (6 bases). Germline values: CDR1 SQVTM, CDR2 ANQGSEA. The CDR3 covers 11 residues. V was shortened by 3 bases and J by 3 bases, with 6 bases between the two germline ends. The CDR3 reads CSVETSYEQYF. The CDR3 nucleotides are TGCAGCGTTGAGACTAGCTACGAGCAGTACTTC.

This clonotype was detected many times. V is TRBV27 and J is TRBJ2-1; D remains ambiguous. Germline V CDR1 and CDR2: MNHEY, SMNVEV (reference sequence). This CDR3 is built from 15 residues. Trimming stripped 2 bases from V and 9 bases from J, with 17 bases between. CDR3: CASSLKWSPYGEQFF. In nucleotides, the CDR3 is TGTGCCAGCAGTTTAAAGTGGTCTCCGTACGGTGAGCAGTTCTTC.

This clonotype was recorded many times. The rearrangement joins TRBV30 to TRBJ2-5; no definite D call. CDR3 size: 14 residues. V was clipped by 5 bases and J by 0 bases, with 13 bases between them. The germline V gene encodes CDR1 GTSNPN and CDR2 SVGIG (reference sequence). The CDR3 DNA reads as TGTGCCTGGGGGGTTCCCGACTACCAAGAGACCCAGTACTTC. Protein sequence: CAWGVPDYQETQYF.

This clonotype has ten or more counts. The chain has TRBV6-5 and TRBJ1-6; 8 bases agree with TRBD1. The CDR3 covers 16 residues. The J segment lost 7 bases and the V segment lost 6 bases, leaving 11 bases of the junction unmatched. In germline, CDR1 is MNHEY, CDR2 SVGAGI. CDR3 protein: CASRQTQGAGNSPLHF. The CDR3 region has the DNA TGTGCCAGCAGGCAAACTCAGGGGGCGGGCAATTCACCCCTCCACTTT.

There are many counts of this clonotype. The genes are TRBV20-1 and TRBJ2-3, with D tentatively TRBD1 (5 bases). Trimming removed 3 bases at V and 1 base at J, with 14 bases between. The CDR3 sequence is 15 residues long. Germline assignment: CDR1 DFQATT and CDR2 SNEGSKA (reference sequence). CDR3 in amino acids: CSASHPGRGTDTQYF. In DNA, the CDR3 is TGCAGTGCTAGTCACCCAGGGCGTGGCACAGATACGCAGTATTTT.

This clonotype was observed a single time. This may come from a read error, since a much larger clone is one base off. The V and J genes are TRBV25-1 and TRBJ2-7; weak D call: TRBD1 (6 bases). The ends were cut back, 4 bases at V and 2 bases at J, with 18 bases in the middle. Per the germline V gene, CDR1 is MGHDK and CDR2 is SYGVNS. There are 16 residues in the CDR3. The CDR3 spells CASSGKRAGDPYEQYF. The CDR3 nucleotides are TGTGCCAGCAGTGGGAAACGGGCAGGGGACCCCTACGAGCAGTACTTC.

This clonotype was recorded at least ten times. The chain is built from TRBV4-1 and TRBJ2-3; 15 nucleotides align to TRBD2. The CDR3 has 19 residues. The germline V gene encodes CDR1 MGHRA and CDR2 YSYEKL. V gave up 1 base and J gave up 3 bases; unmatched junction bases: 8. CDR3 protein: CASSQVETGTSGRTDTQYF. CDR3 coding DNA: TGCGCCAGCAGCCAAGTCGAAACCGGGACTAGCGGGAGGACAGATACGCAGTATTTT.